Below, 28 T cell receptor beta chains from the same sample are listed, as sequenced in a study of identical twins. TCRdb analysed the 5' RACE reads with MiXCR anew, one entry per CDR3 protein. The sample carries 450,000 or so distinct CDR3 sequences, roughly an eighth recorded once. These same data were also listed under a study on yellow fever vaccine responses in identical twins.

Sequencing was performed on CD4+ T cells sorted from blood. These receptors were collected from a woman between 18 and 29 years old in good health.

This clonotype was observed a handful of times. The chain links TRBV20-1 to TRBJ2-7; 9 bases are a match to TRBD1. V lost 0 bases to trimming and J lost 3 bases; unmatched junction nucleotides: 6. Germline-derived CDR1 and CDR2 are DFQATT and SNEGSKA (reference sequence). The CDR3 consists of 15 residues. The CDR3 region has the DNA TGCAGTGCTAGAGATCTCGCGGGACAGGGCTACGAGCAGTACTTC. Translation gives CSARDLAGQGYEQYF.

The chain combines TRBV5-5 with TRBJ2-1, with 9 bases aligning to TRBD1. V lost 5 bases to trimming and J lost 6 bases; unmatched junction nucleotides: 6. The CDR3 sequence is 14 residues long. Germline loops: CDR1 SGHKS, CDR2 YYEKEE (reference sequence). CDR3 region: CASRSTGGPNEQFF. The CDR3 nucleotides read TGTGCCAGCAGGTCGACAGGGGGTCCCAATGAGCAGTTCTTC.

This clonotype came up many times. The gene calls are TRBV12-3 or TRBV12-4 and TRBJ2-2, with TRBD1 matching over 7 bases. The V gene end was trimmed by 6 bases and the J gene end by 6 bases; junction bases not matched to a gene: 7. CDR3 length equals 14 residues. The CDR3, as DNA: TGTGCCAGCAGGGAACAGGGGTGGGCCGGGGAGCTGTTTTTT. Amino acid sequence: CASREQGWAGELFF.

The sample holds a few counts of this clonotype. The chain uses TRBV3-1 and TRBJ2-2, with TRBD1 matching over 8 bases. J was trimmed by 7 bases and V by 1 base; bases with no gene match: 5. The CDR3 totals 15 residues. Germline values: CDR1 LGHDT, CDR2 YNNKEL (reference sequence). CDR3 protein: CASSQARGQSGELFF. In DNA form, the CDR3 reads TGTGCCAGCAGCCAAGCCAGGGGGCAAAGCGGGGAGCTGTTTTTT.

This clonotype turned up a few times. The V gene is TRBV5-1, the J gene TRBJ2-1; tentatively, D is TRBD1 or TRBD2 (6 bases each). Between the trimmed V and J ends, which lost 1 base and 5 bases, there was a span of 13 bases. CDR3 size: 15 residues. CDR1 and CDR2 from the germline V gene are SGHRS and YFSETQ. For the CDR3, the DNA is TGCGCCAGCAGCTTGTTACAGGGAGGAGACAATGAGCAGTTCTTC. Amino acids: CASSLLQGGDNEQFF.

The sample holds a few counts of this clonotype. The chain uses TRBV28 and TRBJ2-7; D is undetermined. V lost 7 bases and J lost 1, with 8 bases in between. This CDR3 is built from 12 residues. CDR1 is MDHEN, CDR2 SYDVKM, per germline. The CDR3 region is CASKRGSYEQYF. The CDR3 DNA reads TGTGCCAGCAAGAGAGGATCCTACGAGCAGTACTTC.

The chain is built from TRBV10-3 and TRBJ2-1, with TRBD1 matching over 7 bases. This CDR3 is 18 amino acids long. Germline V lookup: CDR1 ENHRY, CDR2 SYGVKD. Losses at the gene ends were 11 bases for V and 2 bases for J; bases not matched to a gene: 21. In nucleotides, the CDR3 is TGTGCCGCTGGACAGGCGGCGCAAAGTGATATCGCCTACAATGAGCAGTTCTTC. This codes for CAAGQAAQSDIAYNEQFF.

This clonotype was seen at least ten times. This rearrangement joins TRBV7-2 to TRBJ2-5; D is uncertain. Germline loops: CDR1 SGHTA, CDR2 FQGNSA. CDR3 length: 11 residues. V lost 4 bases and J lost 5, with 5 bases in between. In DNA form, the CDR3 reads TGTGCCAGCAGCTGGACGGAGACCCAGTACTTC. The encoded protein is CASSWTETQYF.

This clonotype was observed a handful of times. This chain uses TRBV7-2 with TRBJ2-3, with 9 bases that match TRBD2. The CDR3 sequence is 16 residues long. Looked up from germline, CDR1 is SGHTA and CDR2 is FQGNSA. The trim removed 5 bases at V and 2 bases at J, leaving 8 bases unmatched. The CDR3 reads CASSVGLATITDTQYF. CDR3 DNA: TGTGCCAGCAGCGTTGGACTAGCGACCATCACAGATACGCAGTATTTT.

This clonotype has more than one count but fewer than ten. The CDR3 loop reads CASSYPDRAASEQYF. CDR3 bases: TGCGCCAGCAGTTATCCTGACAGAGCTGCGAGCGAGCAGTACTTC. V gene TRBV5-1 combines with J gene TRBJ2-7; a weak D match, TRBD1 (5 bases). The V end lost 5 bases, the J end lost 6 bases, and 21 bases lay between the germline ends. This CDR3 spans 15 amino acids. In germline, CDR1 is SGHRS, CDR2 YFSETQ.

The V gene is TRBV19, the J gene TRBJ1-1, with 8 bases lining up with TRBD1. This CDR3 comprises 14 residues. The germline gives CDR1 LNHDA, CDR2 SQIVND (reference sequence). Trimming took 1 base from V and 6 from J; bases not matched to a gene: 4. The CDR3: CASSIGGQDPEAFF. The CDR3, as DNA: TGTGCCAGTAGTATAGGGGGACAGGACCCTGAAGCTTTCTTT.

The CDR3 protein is CASTRGGGPDTGELFF. The CDR3, as DNA: TGTGCCAGCACCAGGGGTGGGGGGCCGGACACCGGGGAGCTGTTTTTT. The chain couples TRBV7-2 to TRBJ2-2; the D gene could be TRBD1 or TRBD2 (6 bases each). This CDR3 is 16 amino acids long. Germline values: CDR1 SGHTA, CDR2 FQGNSA. V shed 7 bases and J shed 3 bases, with 18 bases lying between them. Supplemented by reference TRBV7-2 and TRBJ2-2, the full variable domain reads GAGVSQSPSNKVTEKGKDVELRCDPISGHTALYWYRQSLGQGLEFLIYFQGNSAPDKSGLPSDRFSAERTGGSVSTLTIQRTQQEDSAVYLCASTRGGGPDTGELFFGEGSRLTVL.

This clonotype was detected only a few times. This chain connects TRBV29-1 to TRBJ2-7; 7 nucleotides line up with TRBD1. This CDR3 is 12 amino acids long. The V and J ends lost 7 bases and 4 bases, in that order; junction bases with no gene match: 7. From germline, CDR1 is SQVTM and CDR2 ANQGSEA. The CDR3 protein is CSAKRGQYEQYF. The DNA for the CDR3 is TGCAGCGCCAAGAGGGGACAGTACGAGCAGTACTTC.

This clonotype was seen at least ten times. The genes are TRBV3-1 and TRBJ2-3; 8 nucleotides align to TRBD2. V lost 2 bases to trimming and J lost 7 bases; unmatched junction nucleotides: 11. Germline V CDR1 and CDR2: LGHDT, YNNKEL (reference sequence). The CDR3 is made up of 16 amino acids. Here the CDR3 reads CASSQRTGGRLNTQYF. CDR3 coding DNA: TGTGCCAGCAGCCAACGTACGGGGGGGAGATTAAATACGCAGTATTTT.

This clonotype has a count of ten or more. The chain has TRBV28 and TRBJ2-3; 10 nucleotides agree with TRBD2. Germline loops: CDR1 MDHEN, CDR2 SYDVKM. V lost 4 bases to trimming and J lost 1 base; unmatched junction nucleotides: 5. The CDR3 sequence is 16 residues long. CDR3 amino acids: CASSSPGTSGTDTQYF. The CDR3 DNA follows: TGTGCCAGCAGTTCCCCTGGGACTAGCGGCACAGATACGCAGTATTTT.

There are a few counts of this clonotype. CDR3 amino acids: CSASETLAKNIQYF. CDR3 coding DNA: TGCAGTGCTAGCGAGACCCTAGCCAAAAACATTCAGTACTTC. The chain employs TRBV20-1 and TRBJ2-4; D is unresolved. CDR3 size: 14 residues. Trimming removed 3 bases at V and 0 bases at J, with 9 bases between. Germline V gives CDR1 DFQATT, CDR2 SNEGSKA (reference sequence).

This clonotype was seen many times. The chain carries TRBV3-1 and TRBJ2-4; D not certain. This CDR3 is 14 amino acids long. V was clipped by 4 bases and J by 9 bases, with 16 bases between them. CDR1 is LGHDT and CDR2 is YNNKEL in the germline V gene (reference sequence). The DNA for the CDR3 is TGTGCCAGCAGCCCTTCCCGTCTAGGAAGCATTCAGTACTTC. Its protein product is CASSPSRLGSIQYF. Variable domain in full (rest from reference TRBV3-1 and TRBJ2-4): DTAVSQTPKYLVTQMGNDKSIKCEQNLGHDTMYWYKQDSKKFLKIMFSYNNKELIINETVPNRFSPKSPDKAHLNLHINSLELGDSAVYFCASSPSRLGSIQYFGAGTRLSVL.

The sample holds a few counts of this clonotype. V usage is TRBV19 and J usage is TRBJ2-7; D gene unclear. V lost 1 base and J lost 3, with 13 bases in between. The CDR3 is 15 amino acids. CDR1 LNHDA and CDR2 SQIVND come from the germline V gene (reference sequence). In DNA form, the CDR3 reads TGTGCCAGTAGTATAGGCCGATCTTTGGGCTACGAGCAGTACTTC. It codes for CASSIGRSLGYEQYF. Combining the CDR3 with reference TRBV19 and TRBJ2-7 gives the whole variable domain DGGITQSPKYLFRKEGQNVTLSCEQNLNHDAMYWYRQDPGQGLRLIYYSQIVNDFQKGDIAEGYSVSREKKESFPLTVTSAQKNPTAFYLCASSIGRSLGYEQYFGPGTRLTVT.

The CDR3, as DNA: TGTGCCAGCAGCGCCGGACAGGTCGGTCAGCCCCAGCATTTT. It yields the protein CASSAGQVGQPQHF. This sequence joins TRBV3-1 and TRBJ1-5, with 7 bases that match TRBD1. CDR1 and CDR2 from the germline V gene are LGHDT and YNNKEL (reference sequence). The CDR3 is 14 amino acids. With 5 bases clipped from V and 6 bases from J, the junction kept 7 bases outside the gene matches.

This clonotype was observed a few times. The chain links TRBV6-1 to TRBJ2-5; D not certain. The CDR3 runs 14 residues. Germline V gene sequence: CDR1 MNHNS, CDR2 SASEGT. V lost 2 bases and J 4 bases, leaving 11 bases between the germline ends. The CDR3 DNA follows: TGTGCCAGCAGTGAACGGGTATTTGGAGAGACCCAGTACTTC. Protein sequence: CASSERVFGETQYF.

This clonotype was found many times. The chain combines TRBV10-3 with TRBJ2-2, with D tentatively TRBD1 or TRBD2 (5 bases each). Trimming took off 7 bases at V and 4 bases at J, with 10 bases between the two ends. In germline, CDR1 is ENHRY, CDR2 SYGVKD. The CDR3 is 13 amino acids. In DNA, the CDR3 is TGTGCCATCAATAAGGGGAGCACCGGGGAGCTGTTTTTT. This encodes CAINKGSTGELFF.

The table lists this clonotype with a few counts. The J gene is TRBJ1-1, the V gene TRBV10-2, with TRBD1 as a possible D gene (5 bases). The CDR3 runs 14 residues. V gave up 6 bases and J gave up 3 bases, with 14 bases separating them. The germline V gene has CDR1 WSHSY and CDR2 SAAADI. The CDR3: CASSAKRGYTEAFF. In nucleotides, the CDR3 is TGCGCCAGCAGCGCAAAGCGGGGGTACACTGAAGCTTTCTTT.

This chain connects TRBV6-1 to TRBJ2-7; a weak D match, TRBD1 (5 bases). The length of the CDR3 is 13 residues. Between the trimmed V and J ends, which lost 5 bases and 3 bases, there was a span of 11 bases. In germline, CDR1 is MNHNS, CDR2 SASEGT. CDR3 protein: CASSRQRLYEQYF. CDR3 DNA sequence: TGTGCCAGCAGTCGACAGCGCCTCTACGAGCAGTACTTC.

The CDR3 loop is CASSLDSQGVTGELFF. CDR3 coding DNA: TGTGCCAGCAGCTTAGATTCCCAGGGGGTGACCGGGGAGCTGTTTTTT. The rearrangement links TRBV7-2 to TRBJ2-2, with 7 bases identical to TRBD1. This CDR3 is built from 16 residues. V shed 1 base and J 5 bases; nucleotides not matched to a gene: 7. Germline-derived CDR1 and CDR2 are SGHTA and FQGNSA. Combining the CDR3 with reference TRBV7-2 and TRBJ2-2 gives the whole variable domain GAGVSQSPSNKVTEKGKDVELRCDPISGHTALYWYRQSLGQGLEFLIYFQGNSAPDKSGLPSDRFSAERTGGSVSTLTIQRTQQEDSAVYLCASSLDSQGVTGELFFGEGSRLTVL.

The V and J genes are TRBV9 and TRBJ2-3, with 9 bases identical to TRBD2. The trim removed 2 bases at V and 2 bases at J, leaving 6 bases unmatched. This CDR3 has 16 residues. The germline V gene has CDR1 SGDLS and CDR2 YYNGEE. The CDR3 DNA reads as TGTGCCAGCAGCGTCTCTAGCGGGATTTACACAGATACGCAGTATTTT. Protein sequence: CASSVSSGIYTDTQYF.

This chain joins TRBV21-1 and TRBJ2-1. TRBV21-1 is a pseudogene. The CDR3 totals 12 residues. In DNA, the CDR3 is TGTGCCAGCATCTCGGGTCGGAATGAGGAGTTCTTC. Its translation: CASISGRNEEFF.

J is TRBJ2-5 and V is TRBV4-1, with 11 bases identical to TRBD2. Germline V CDR1 and CDR2: MGHRA, YSYEKL. This CDR3 has 17 residues. With V trimmed by 4 bases and J by 5 bases, 12 bases remained unmatched. In nucleotides, the CDR3 is TGCGCCAGCAGCCGGCAGACTAGCGGGGAGTTGGGGGAGACCCAGTACTTC. Protein sequence: CASSRQTSGELGETQYF.

A few counts support this clonotype. The genes are TRBV14 and TRBJ2-1; 9 nucleotides line up with TRBD1. V gave up 2 bases and J gave up 3 bases; unmatched junction bases: 8. Germline assignment: CDR1 SGHDN and CDR2 FVKESK. The CDR3 spans 17 residues. CDR3 region: CASSQSFGTGRYNEQFF. The CDR3 nucleotides are TGTGCCAGCAGCCAATCCTTCGGGACAGGGCGCTACAATGAGCAGTTCTTC.